This TCR beta chain was sequenced for a study of blood T cell repertoires in COVID-19. Study at large: Some COVID-19 samples were acute and others convalescent; all came from the United States, Italy and Spain.

Participants came from under 30 US areas, aged about 18 to 89 years. Categorization into cohorts depended on clinical history that participants reported. In the 2 weeks before study entry, exposed participants met a COVID-19 case, which was PCR-confirmed or clinician-diagnosed. Only in-frame clones appear in the TCRdb table, and some are missing; sequencing was by immunoSEQ multiplex PCR. The data show 200,000 to 250,000 clones, 80% to 90% seen once. Source material: PBMCs or T cells enriched from blood (not recorded which). This sequence originates from a woman aged 50 to 60 who had been exposed to COVID-19.

CDR3 coding DNA: TGTGCCAGCAGCCGGGGACAGGGACTTAACTATGGCTACACCTTC. As protein: CASSRGQGLNYGYTF. The gene calls are TRBV3-1 (or the pseudogene TRBV3-2) and TRBJ1-2; TRBD1 matches 9 bases. The J segment lost 1 base and the V segment lost 4 bases, leaving 4 bases of the junction unmatched. Germline CDR1 is LGHDT and CDR2 is YNNKEL (reference sequence). CDR3 length equals 15 residues.